Presented here are 20 T cell receptor beta chains from one specimen sequenced in a study of cytomegalovirus exposure and HLA in healthy donors. PCR employed 60 Vbeta and 13 Jbeta primers. TCRdb's table, derived via immunoSEQ multiplex PCR, lists solely in-frame clones and lacks some. The data hold 200,000 to 300,000 clones, with more than 75% observed a single time. Sequenced input: PBMCs. The receptors derive from a girl aged 2-9 years in good health and CMV-seronegative.

This clone came up once. The genes are TRBV11-1 and TRBJ2-5, with TRBD2 identical over 12 bases. Looked up from germline, CDR1 is SGHAT and CDR2 is FQDESV (reference sequence). With 0 bases clipped from V and 5 bases from J, the junction kept 1 base outside the gene matches. The CDR3 sequence is 15 residues long. The CDR3 DNA sequence: TGTGCCAGCAGCTTAGCCGGACTAGCGGGGGAGACCCAGTACTTC. Encoded protein: CASSLAGLAGETQYF.

The J gene is TRBJ2-7, the V gene TRBV7-8; no firm D call. Trimming stripped 5 bases from V and 3 bases from J, with 11 bases between. CDR3 length: 13 residues. Germline CDR1 is SGHVS and CDR2 is FQNEAQ. CDR3 DNA: TGTGCCAGCAGCCCTGCAATAGTCTACGAGCAGTACTTC. This codes for CASSPAIVYEQYF.

This clone was counted a single time. V usage is TRBV30 and J usage is TRBJ1-4, with unresolved D. V was pared by 6 bases and J by 8 bases, with 19 bases between. From germline, CDR1 is GTSNPN and CDR2 SVGIG (reference sequence). CDR3 size: 14 residues. As DNA, the CDR3 is TGTGCCTGTCGGTCCGGGCCTAGCGGGGAAAAACTGTTTTTT. Translated, it gives CACRSGPSGEKLFF.

The chain couples TRBV29-1 to TRBJ2-1; TRBD2 aligns across 11 bases. V shed 4 bases, J shed 2 bases, and the junction held 4 bases outside the gene matches. The CDR3 sequence is 15 residues long. Germline V lookup: CDR1 SQVTM, CDR2 ANQGSEA. CDR3 sequence (DNA): TGCAGCGTTGCCCGACTAGCGGGGACCTACAATGAGCAGTTCTTC. Translation: CSVARLAGTYNEQFF.

This sequence joins TRBV5-8 and TRBJ1-1, with a tentative D call TRBD1 (6 bases). V was cut by 4 bases and J by 0 bases, with 10 bases left in between. This CDR3 contains 14 residues. Germline V gives CDR1 SGHTS, CDR2 YDEGEE. The CDR3 DNA is TGTGCCAGCAGCGGGGACACGTTGAACACTGAAGCTTTCTTT. Translated: CASSGDTLNTEAFF.

V is TRBV19 and J is TRBJ1-4; a possible D gene is TRBD1 (5 bases). The length of the CDR3 is 15 residues. The germline V gene encodes CDR1 LNHDA and CDR2 SQIVND (reference sequence). The ends were cut back, 5 bases at V and 3 bases at J, with 13 bases in the middle. This chain's CDR3 is CASSPLTGANEKLFF. Here the CDR3 DNA reads TGTGCCAGTAGTCCCCTGACGGGGGCTAATGAAAAACTGTTTTTT.

V usage is TRBV25-1 and J usage is TRBJ1-4, with D uncertain. CDR1 and CDR2 from the germline V gene are MGHDK and SYGVNS. V was pared by 9 bases and J by 0 bases, with 11 bases between. The CDR3 totals 14 residues. CDR3 nucleotide sequence: TGTGCCAGTAGGGCCGGGACAACTAATGAAAAACTGTTTTTT. It yields the protein CASRAGTTNEKLFF.

A remark on this clone: This specimen includes other DNA sequences encoding the same CDR3. The V call is TRBV7-8, the J call TRBJ2-7; TRBD2 agrees at 11 bases. The CDR3 has 15 residues. V shed 0 bases, J shed 2 bases, and the junction held 0 bases outside the gene matches. From germline, CDR1 is SGHVS and CDR2 FQNEAQ. CDR3 nucleotides: TGTGCCAGCAGCTTAGCTAGCGGGGGGGCCTACGAGCAGTACTTC. This translates into CASSLASGGAYEQYF.

The rearrangement joins TRBV19 to TRBJ1-5, with D maybe TRBD1 (5 bases). This CDR3 region has 15 residues. V lost 3 bases and J lost 9, with 18 bases in between. CDR1 and CDR2 from the germline V gene are LNHDA and SQIVND (reference sequence). The CDR3 region is CASSMGIDSYGPQHF. The CDR3, as DNA: TGTGCCAGTAGTATGGGGATAGACAGTTACGGGCCCCAGCATTTT.

This clone was recorded once. V gene TRBV9 combines with J gene TRBJ2-7, with D possibly matching TRBD2 (6 bases). Germline loops: CDR1 SGDLS, CDR2 YYNGEE. There are 16 residues in the CDR3. The V end lost 4 bases, the J end lost 0 bases, and 17 bases lay between the germline ends. The CDR3 DNA is TGTGCCAGCAGCCTGGGGGGTCGGGACTCCTCCTACGAGCAGTACTTC. It encodes CASSLGGRDSSYEQYF.

This clone came up once. Different DNA sequences within this sample yield the same CDR3. DNA of the CDR3: TGTGCCAGCAGCTTGGGGACGGGGAGAGCCTTCAATTCACCCCTCCACTTT. It translates to CASSLGTGRAFNSPLHF. The chain employs TRBV5-6 and TRBJ1-6; D is unclear. Germline CDR1 and CDR2: SGHDT and YYEEEE. There are 17 residues in the CDR3. The ends were cut back, 0 bases at V and 7 bases at J, with 17 bases in the middle.

The count of this clone is one. J is TRBJ2-1 and V is TRBV5-6, with unresolved D. From germline, CDR1 is SGHDT and CDR2 YYEEEE. The V gene lost 0 bases and the J gene lost 2 bases, with 6 bases spanning the gap. CDR3 length: 14 amino acids. CDR3 in DNA: TGTGCCAGCAGCTTGGGTGTCACCTACAATGAGCAGTTCTTC. It yields the protein CASSLGVTYNEQFF.

This clone was counted between two and nine times. This chain uses TRBV6-4 with TRBJ1-2; 7 bases map to TRBD1. Germline loops: CDR1 MRHNA, CDR2 SNTAGT. This CDR3 spans 13 amino acids. Trimming removed 3 bases from V and 5 bases from J; junction bases left unmatched: 3. This CDR3 reads CASSEETGYGYTF. The CDR3, as DNA: TGTGCCAGCAGTGAGGAGACAGGGTATGGCTACACCTTC.

J is TRBJ2-7 and V is TRBV7-9, with no clear D. V was trimmed by 1 base and J by 2 bases, leaving 9 bases between them. Germline V lookup: CDR1 SEHNR, CDR2 FQNEAQ (reference sequence). This CDR3 has 14 residues. CDR3 residues: CASSLVQVPYEQYF. In nucleotides, the CDR3 is TGTGCCAGCAGCTTAGTTCAGGTTCCCTACGAGCAGTACTTC.

The chain couples TRBV7-9 to TRBJ1-3, with 8 bases lining up with TRBD1. V dropped 1 base and J dropped 5; count of bases not matched to a gene: 10. There are 17 residues in the CDR3. Germline CDR1 is SEHNR and CDR2 is FQNEAQ (reference sequence). CDR3 coding DNA: TGTGCCAGCAGCTTAGGCCACCCGGGACAGGCGAGAAACACCATATATTTT. This encodes CASSLGHPGQARNTIYF.

This sequence joins TRBV6-5 and TRBJ1-6, with TRBD1 as a possible D gene (6 bases). Trimming took off 6 bases at V and 5 bases at J, with 14 bases between the two ends. From germline, CDR1 is MNHEY and CDR2 SVGAGI. This CDR3 is built from 15 residues. CDR3 protein: CASSLRGQNNSPLHF. The CDR3 DNA reads TGTGCCAGCAGCTTGAGAGGACAGAATAATTCACCCCTCCACTTT.

The chain combines TRBV7-9 with TRBJ1-1, with D maybe TRBD1 (5 bases). There are 14 residues in the CDR3. CDR1 is SEHNR and CDR2 is FQNEAQ in the germline V gene (reference sequence). V shed 1 base and J shed 3 bases, with 9 bases lying between them. CDR3: CASSLGAGHTEAFF. The CDR3 DNA follows: TGTGCCAGCAGCTTAGGAGCGGGGCACACTGAAGCTTTCTTT.

The chain is built from TRBV7-9 and TRBJ2-7; the D gene is possibly TRBD2 (6 bases). V was cut by 5 bases and J by 2 bases, with 13 bases left in between. This CDR3 is 14 amino acids long. Germline assignment: CDR1 SEHNR and CDR2 FQNEAQ (reference sequence). The CDR3, as DNA: TGTGCCAGCAGCAATAGCGGTGCCACCTACGAGCAGTACTTC. Its translation is CASSNSGATYEQYF.

This clone was seen a single time. The chain combines TRBV27 with TRBJ1-2; possible D gene TRBD1, 5 bases. Trimming pared 2 bases from V and 8 bases from J, leaving 12 bases between. CDR3 length: 13 residues. In germline, CDR1 is MNHEY, CDR2 SMNVEV (reference sequence). Here the CDR3 reads CASSLNRQSGYTF. CDR3 DNA: TGTGCCAGCAGTTTAAACCGACAGTCAGGCTACACCTTC.

The chain employs TRBV25-1 and TRBJ1-2; TRBD1 is a possible D gene (5 bases). The CDR3 totals 15 residues. Trimming removed 3 bases from V and 0 bases from J, with 11 bases in between. Per the germline V gene, CDR1 is MGHDK and CDR2 is SYGVNS. CDR3 region: CASSEWAGTNYGYTF. The CDR3 coding sequence is TGTGCCAGCAGTGAGTGGGCAGGGACTAACTATGGCTACACCTTC.